The clone carrying this T cell receptor (beta chain) was seen only a few times. As yet, its antigen is unknown. The data were taken from a study of PD-1 blockade in classical Hodgkin lymphoma. Produced via immunoSEQ multiplex PCR; TCRdb's table is partial and in-frame only. The sample includes around 29,000 clones, 80% to 90% of them seen just once. This CDR3 spans 14 amino acids. Trimming removed 8 bases at V and 4 bases at J, with 17 bases between. The germline gives CDR1 SEHNR, CDR2 FQNEAQ (reference sequence). Study observations and caveats: In newly diagnosed patients, baseline TCR diversity was reportedly below that of healthy donors. Repertoire differences have undefined causes, possibly disease activity or prior therapy.

Time point given: cycle 4 day 1 (C4D1), after five to seven weeks of nivolumab. All the patients suffered relapse after autologous stem cell transplantation, and brentuximab vedotin exposure differed. Out of thawed PBMCs, magnetic negative selection purified CD4+ T cells. The sample consisted of CD4+ T cells from blood, taken before the fourth cycle of nivolumab. The J gene is TRBJ1-1, the V gene TRBV7-9; D unresolved. The sequence was obtained from a human donor with classical Hodgkin lymphoma. The CDR3 DNA reads as TGTGCCAGCCCCGAGAAGGTTTCGGGCACTGAAGCTTTCTTT. Translated, it gives CASPEKVSGTEAFF.